A selection of T cell receptor beta chains follows, all from one sample in a study of cytomegalovirus exposure and HLA in healthy donors. Here immunoSEQ multiplex PCR was the method, and the copy in TCRdb shows in-frame clones only, minus some. The sample includes about 140,000 clones, roughly nine tenths of them seen just once. Material for sequencing was PBMCs. Receptor source: a man younger than 35 in good health and CMV-seronegative. Both conserved end residues are part of each CDR3. The D gene is left open where the match is weak. The size field is filled for only some rows; it gives once, few, many or a size class.

j_gene	abundance	v_gene	d_gene	CDR3aa	CDR3nt
TRBJ2-7	NA	TRBV14	TRBD1	CASSQDIFRDRGNYTTYEQYF	TGTGCCAGCAGCCAAGATATCTTCCGGGACAGGGGGAATTATACCACCTACGAGCAGTACTTC
TRBJ2-3	NA	TRBV9	NA	CASSSSTDTQYF	TGTGCCAGCAGCTCTAGCACAGATACGCAGTATTTT
TRBJ2-5	NA	TRBV7-9	TRBD2	CASSLGLAGEQETQYF	TGTGCCAGCAGCTTAGGACTAGCGGGAGAGCAAGAGACCCAGTACTTC
TRBJ2-7	NA	TRBV7-8	TRBD2	CASSVGGSAGRVEQYF	TGTGCCAGCAGCGTCGGGGGGTCCGCGGGGCGTGTCGAGCAGTACTTC
TRBJ1-1	once	TRBV10-3	NA	CATGKVQGKGAEAFF	TGTGCCACAGGGAAGGTACAGGGCAAAGGGGCTGAAGCTTTCTTT
TRBJ1-4	NA	TRBV27	TRBD1	CASSIQGAGEKLFF	TGTGCCAGCAGTATCCAGGGGGCTGGTGAAAAACTGTTTTTT
TRBJ2-7	NA	TRBV7-2	NA	CASSLVGWADEQYF	TGTGCCAGCAGCTTAGTCGGCTGGGCTGACGAGCAGTACTTC
TRBJ2-7	NA	TRBV5-1	NA	CASSLATSSFSYEQYF	TGCGCCAGCAGCCTTGCTACGAGTAGCTTCTCCTACGAGCAGTACTTC
TRBJ2-5	NA	TRBV18	TRBD1	CASSPTATGGVETQYF	TGTGCCAGCTCACCGACGGCCACAGGGGGCGTCGAGACCCAGTACTTC
TRBJ2-5	NA	TRBV5-4	TRBD1	CASRPDRGSLETQYF	TGTGCCAGCAGACCGGACAGGGGTTCCCTGGAGACCCAGTACTTC
TRBJ2-7	NA	TRBV11-2	TRBD2	CASSLGLAGLYEQYF	TGTGCCAGCAGCTTGGGACTAGCGGGCCTCTACGAGCAGTACTTC
TRBJ1-1	NA	TRBV7-9	NA	CASSLSGIMNTEAFF	TGTGCCAGCAGCTTGTCGGGGATCATGAACACTGAAGCTTTCTTT